This TCR beta chain was documented in a study of T cell changes during pregnancy in multiple sclerosis. The CDR3 extends over 19 amino acids. The germline V and J ends were trimmed by 0 bases and 1 base, with 19 bases remaining between them. Per germline, CDR1 LGHNA and CDR2 YSLEER. Generated by immunoSEQ multiplex PCR, the TCRdb table keeps only in-frame clones and is missing some. The table records more than 45,000 clones, under 95% of them present only once. Source: CD4+ T cells from peripheral blood mononuclear cells, taken in the second trimester of pregnancy. This sequence originates from a female donor with multiple sclerosis, enrolled in a pregnancy study. The chain is built from TRBV4-3 and TRBJ2-4, with D perhaps TRBD1 (6 bases). The CDR3: CASSQDVSQGKGAKNIQYF. CDR3 bases: TGCGCCAGCAGCCAAGATGTCTCCCAGGGGAAGGGGGCCAAAAACATTCAGTACTTC.